The T cell receptor (beta chain) under discussion was sequenced for a study of CD8 T cells in Susac syndrome. Reverse transcription of about 0.5 to 1 ug RNA was performed with random hexamers. The authors amplified TCR beta CDR3 across 54 Vbeta and 13 Jbeta using immunoSEQ multiplex PCR. Each CDR3 protein is one row after TCRdb ran MiXCR on the immunoSEQ multiplex PCR reads. Of about 170,000 distinct CDR3 sequences in the sample, over 85% are singletons; the top ten hold around 0.097%. The V end lost 3 bases, the J end lost 0 bases, and 9 bases lay between the germline ends. The V gene's germline CDR1 is LNHDA and CDR2 SQIVND (reference sequence). CDR3 size: 15 residues. The sample holds one count of this clonotype. TCR beta sequencing covered blood CD8+ and CD4+ T cells. Treatment-naive patients with stable or active relapsing-remitting disease served as multiple sclerosis controls.

The receptor was derived from a human donor with multiple sclerosis. The V and J genes are TRBV19 and TRBJ1-5, with D hard to call. Sequenced material: CD4+ T cells from PBMCs. In DNA form, the CDR3 reads TGTGCCAGTAGTATCGAGGGTAATAGCAATCAGCCCCAGCATTTT. This encodes CASSIEGNSNQPQHF.